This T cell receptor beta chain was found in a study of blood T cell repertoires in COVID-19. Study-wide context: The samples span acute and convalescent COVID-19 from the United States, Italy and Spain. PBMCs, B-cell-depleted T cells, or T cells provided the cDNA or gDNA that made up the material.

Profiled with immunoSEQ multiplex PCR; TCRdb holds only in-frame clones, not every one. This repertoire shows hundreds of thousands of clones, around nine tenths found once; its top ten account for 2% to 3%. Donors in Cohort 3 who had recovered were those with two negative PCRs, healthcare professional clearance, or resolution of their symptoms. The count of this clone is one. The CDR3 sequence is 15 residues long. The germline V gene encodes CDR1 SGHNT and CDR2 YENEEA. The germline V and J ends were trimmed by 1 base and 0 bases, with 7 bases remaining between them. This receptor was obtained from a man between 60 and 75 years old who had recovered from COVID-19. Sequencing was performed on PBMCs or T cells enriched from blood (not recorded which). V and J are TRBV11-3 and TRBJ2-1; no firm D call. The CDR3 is CASSLVFNSYNEQFF. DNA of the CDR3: TGTGCCAGCAGCTTAGTCTTTAACTCCTACAATGAGCAGTTCTTC.